Listed below are T cell receptor beta chains from one sample, sequenced in a study of CD8 T cells in ankylosing spondylitis. Each CDR3 protein gets one entry after TCRdb re-called the 5' RACE reads with MiXCR. The sample lists fewer than 500,000 distinct CDR3 sequences; about 22% were seen once. Sequenced: blood, either unsorted or a sorted T cell fraction (not recorded which). All receptors derive from a male donor with ankylosing spondylitis. Each CDR3 is given with its conserved first and last residue. D genes are given only for firm matches. Clone size is stated in some rows and not others, as once, few, many or a class when expanded.

abundance	v_gene	d_gene	j_gene	CDR3nt	CDR3aa
few	TRBV5-1	TRBD1	TRBJ2-5	TGCGCCAGCAGCTTGCAGGGGGCTTTGGCGTACCAAGAGACCCAGTACTTC	CASSLQGALAYQETQYF
-	TRBV9	-	TRBJ1-1	TGTGCCAGCAGCGTACAGGCGCACACTGAAGCTTTCTTT	CASSVQAHTEAFF
few	TRBV5-1	-	TRBJ1-2	TGCGCCAGCACCCTTGGTGCAGGGGTAGGTTATGGCTACACCTTC	CASTLGAGVGYGYTF
few	TRBV6-1	-	TRBJ2-7	TGTGCCAGCAGCAGGACGGAGAACTACGAGCAGTACTTC	CASSRTENYEQYF
few	TRBV7-8	-	TRBJ2-1	TGTGCCAGCAGCCAGGGACCCAAGTCAAATGAGCAGTTCTTC	CASSQGPKSNEQFF
few	TRBV5-1	-	TRBJ1-1	TGCGCCAGCAGCTTGGTTGCCGTGGAAATTTCGAACACTGAAGCTTTCTTT	CASSLVAVEISNTEAFF
-	TRBV4-1	-	TRBJ2-1	TGCGCCAGCAGCCAAGAAGCGGCTCGGGGATGGTTCGATGAGCAGTTCTTC	CASSQEAARGWFDEQFF
few	TRBV12-5	TRBD2	TRBJ2-5	TGTGCTAGTGGACGGGCTCAACCGGGGGGGGAGACCCAGTACTTC	CASGRAQPGGETQYF
large	TRBV10-3	-	TRBJ2-1	TGTGCCATCAGTGAAATTGTAAATGAGCAGTTCTTC	CAISEIVNEQFF
few	TRBV4-1	TRBD2	TRBJ2-1	TGCGCCAGCAGCCCCAAGACTAGCGGGAGTTTCTACAATGAGCAGTTCTTC	CASSPKTSGSFYNEQFF
-	TRBV7-9	-	TRBJ2-1	TGTGCCAGCAGCGACGCGCCTACAGAGCAGGAGCAGTTCTTC	CASSDAPTEQEQFF
many	TRBV4-2	-	TRBJ1-6	TGTGCCAGCAGCCAAGAGACGGAAGCTTCACCCCTCCACTTT	CASSQETEASPLHF
few	TRBV10-3	TRBD2	TRBJ2-1	TGTGCCATAAGTGAGCGGCGGGAGGCCTACAATGAGCAGTTCTTC	CAISERREAYNEQFF
-	TRBV12-3/TRBV12-4	-	TRBJ1-2	TGTGCCAGCAGTGGCCGAGGGATCCCAACGGGCTATGGCTACACCTTC	CASSGRGIPTGYGYTF
-	TRBV5-4	-	TRBJ2-3	TGTGCCAGCAGCCCCTTTTGGGGTCGCTCTAGCACAGATACGCAGTATTTT	CASSPFWGRSSTDTQYF
few	TRBV6-1	-	TRBJ1-1	TGTGCCAGCAGAGACAGGATGAACACTGAAGCTTTCTTT	CASRDRMNTEAFF
few	TRBV6-5	TRBD1	TRBJ2-5	TGTGCCAGCAGTTACAGGACAGGGGGCGCGGAGACCCAGTACTTC	CASSYRTGGAETQYF
-	TRBV4-2	TRBD1	TRBJ2-5	TGTGCCAGCAGCCAAGCCTTCCGGACAGGGAAGCAAGAGACCCAGTACTTC	CASSQAFRTGKQETQYF
few	TRBV10-3	TRBD1	TRBJ2-3	TGTGCCATCAGTGGCCGGGACAGGGTAAGATCAGATACGCAGTATTTT	CAISGRDRVRSDTQYF
-	TRBV3-1	-	TRBJ1-1	TGTGCCAGCAGCCACGAGGGGCGAACTGAAGCTTTCTTT	CASSHEGRTEAFF
few	TRBV6-4	-	TRBJ2-6	TGTGCCAGCAGTGACGCTAGGGGTTCTGGGGCCAACGTCCTGACTTTC	CASSDARGSGANVLTF
many	TRBV5-1	TRBD1	TRBJ2-5	TGCGCCAGCAGCTTGGTGTCAGGGGGTCAAGAGACCCAGTACTTC	CASSLVSGGQETQYF